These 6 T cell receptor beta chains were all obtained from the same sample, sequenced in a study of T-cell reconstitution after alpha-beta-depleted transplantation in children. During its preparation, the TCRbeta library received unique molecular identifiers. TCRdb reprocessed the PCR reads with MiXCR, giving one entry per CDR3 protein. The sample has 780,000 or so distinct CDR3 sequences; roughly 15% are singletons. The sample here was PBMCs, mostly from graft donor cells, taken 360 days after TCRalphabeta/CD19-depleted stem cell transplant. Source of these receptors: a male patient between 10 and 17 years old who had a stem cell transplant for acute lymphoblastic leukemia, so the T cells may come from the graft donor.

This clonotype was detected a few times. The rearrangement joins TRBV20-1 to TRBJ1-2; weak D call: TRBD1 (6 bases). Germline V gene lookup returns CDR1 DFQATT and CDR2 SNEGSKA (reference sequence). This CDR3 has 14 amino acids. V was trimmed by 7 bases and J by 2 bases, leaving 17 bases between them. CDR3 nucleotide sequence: TGCAGTGTAGCTTCCAGGGGCCAGAACTATGGCTACACCTTC. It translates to CSVASRGQNYGYTF.

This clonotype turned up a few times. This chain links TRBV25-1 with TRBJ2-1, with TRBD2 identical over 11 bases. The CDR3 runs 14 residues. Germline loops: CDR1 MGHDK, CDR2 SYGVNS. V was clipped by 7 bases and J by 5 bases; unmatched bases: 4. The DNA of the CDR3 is TGTGCCAGCACTATTAGCGGGAGGGACAATGAGCAGTTCTTC. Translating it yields CASTISGRDNEQFF.

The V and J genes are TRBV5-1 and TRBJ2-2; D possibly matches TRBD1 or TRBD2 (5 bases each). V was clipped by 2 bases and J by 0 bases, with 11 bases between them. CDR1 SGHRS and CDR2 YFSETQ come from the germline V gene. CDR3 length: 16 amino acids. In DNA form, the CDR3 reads TGCGCCAGCAGCTTCCCGGGACGGGCGAACACCGGGGAGCTGTTTTTT. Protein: CASSFPGRANTGELFF. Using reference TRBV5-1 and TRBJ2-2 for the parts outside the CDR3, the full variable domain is KAGVTQTPRYLIKTRGQQVTLSCSPISGHRSVSWYQQTPGQGLQFLFEYFSETQRNKGNFPGRFSGRQFSNSRSEMNVSTLELGDSALYLCASSFPGRANTGELFFGEGSRLTVL.

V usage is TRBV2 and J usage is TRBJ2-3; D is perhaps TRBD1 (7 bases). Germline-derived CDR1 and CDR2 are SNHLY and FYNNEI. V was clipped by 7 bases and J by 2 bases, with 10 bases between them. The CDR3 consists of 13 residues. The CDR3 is CASNRGLTDTQYF. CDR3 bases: TGTGCCAGCAACAGGGGACTCACAGATACGCAGTATTTT. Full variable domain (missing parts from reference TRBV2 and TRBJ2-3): EPEVTQTPSHQVTQMGQEVILRCVPISNHLYFYWYRQILGQKVEFLVSFYNNEISEKSEIFDDQFSVERPDGSNFTLKIRSTKLEDSAMYFCASNRGLTDTQYFGPGTRLTVL.

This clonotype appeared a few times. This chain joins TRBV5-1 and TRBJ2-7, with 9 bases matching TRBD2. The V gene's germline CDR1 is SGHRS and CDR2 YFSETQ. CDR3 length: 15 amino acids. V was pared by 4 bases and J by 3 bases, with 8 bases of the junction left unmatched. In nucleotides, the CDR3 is TGCGCCAGCAGCGCCGAGGCTAGCGGGATCTACGAGCAGTACTTC. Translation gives CASSAEASGIYEQYF.

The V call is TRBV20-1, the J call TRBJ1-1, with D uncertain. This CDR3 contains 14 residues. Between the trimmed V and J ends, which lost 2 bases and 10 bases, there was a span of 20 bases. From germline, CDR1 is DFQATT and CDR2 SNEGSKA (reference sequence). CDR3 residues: CSARNAWAYLSAFF. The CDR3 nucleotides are TGCAGTGCTAGAAACGCTTGGGCCTACCTCTCAGCTTTCTTT.